The clone carrying this T cell receptor (beta chain) was seen a single time. This record comes from a study of blood T cell repertoires in COVID-19. Germline V lookup: CDR1 SGHRS, CDR2 YFSETQ. The CDR3 totals 14 residues. The V and J ends lost 3 bases and 5 bases, in that order; junction bases with no gene match: 7. The assay was immunoSEQ multiplex PCR, and TCRdb's table has in-frame clones only and misses some. The table lists roughly 53,000 clones, less than 95% of them singletons. The sample consisted of peripheral blood. J is TRBJ2-7 and V is TRBV5-1, with TRBD1 identical over 8 bases. This clonotype originated in a woman in her thirties or forties with active COVID-19. DNA for the CDR3: TGCGCCAGCAGCTCCCGACAGGGGTTCAACGAGCAGTACTTC. Translation gives CASSSRQGFNEQYF.